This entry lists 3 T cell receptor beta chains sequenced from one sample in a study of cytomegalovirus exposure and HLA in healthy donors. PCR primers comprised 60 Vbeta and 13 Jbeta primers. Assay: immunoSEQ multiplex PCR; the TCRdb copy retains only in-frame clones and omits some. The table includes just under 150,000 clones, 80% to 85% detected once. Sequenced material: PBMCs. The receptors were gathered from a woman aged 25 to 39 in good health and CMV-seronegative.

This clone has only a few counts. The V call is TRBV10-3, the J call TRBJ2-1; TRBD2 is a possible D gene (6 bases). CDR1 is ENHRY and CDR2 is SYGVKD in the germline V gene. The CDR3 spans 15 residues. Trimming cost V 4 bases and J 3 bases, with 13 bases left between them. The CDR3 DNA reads TGTGCCATCAGTGTCGGGCGGGGAGACTACAATGAGCAGTTCTTC. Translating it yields CAISVGRGDYNEQFF.

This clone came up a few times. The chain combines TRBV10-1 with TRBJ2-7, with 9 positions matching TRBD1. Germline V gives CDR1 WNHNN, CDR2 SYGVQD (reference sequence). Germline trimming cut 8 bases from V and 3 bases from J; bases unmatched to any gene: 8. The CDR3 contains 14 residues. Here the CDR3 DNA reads TGCGCCAGCGGGTTATCGGGACAGGGCTACGAGCAGTACTTC. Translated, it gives CASGLSGQGYEQYF.

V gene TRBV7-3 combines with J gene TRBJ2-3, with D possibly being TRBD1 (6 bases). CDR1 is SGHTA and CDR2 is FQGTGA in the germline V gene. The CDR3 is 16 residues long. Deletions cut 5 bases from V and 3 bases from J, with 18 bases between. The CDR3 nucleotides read TGTGCCAGCAGCCCGGGACACGGAGCCGGGACAGATACGCAGTATTTT. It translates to CASSPGHGAGTDTQYF.